The text below deals with one T cell receptor (beta chain). Its antigen is unknown. V gave up 7 bases and J gave up 5 bases; unmatched junction bases: 7. Germline values: CDR1 MDHEN, CDR2 SYDVKM. The CDR3 loop spans 14 amino acids. After template switching added a universal primer site, the resulting cDNA carried unique molecular identifiers. TCRdb redid the calling of the 5' RACE reads with MiXCR, one entry per CDR3 protein. The data contain a few hundred thousand distinct CDR3 sequences, roughly a tenth of them seen just once; the ten biggest clones take up 9% to 10%. The data were obtained in a study of identical twins. Study results and limitations: Twin-shared out-of-frame alpha sequences showed excess low generation probability. Analyses of zero insertions could, in part, be confounded by invariant MAIT and iNKT cells.

The receptor was isolated from a man aged 45-65 years in good health. The chain carries TRBV28 and TRBJ2-5; 10 bases are a match to TRBD2. Material for sequencing was memory T cells sorted from blood. CDR3 sequence reads: CASTPLAGRETQYF. The CDR3 nucleotides read TGTGCCAGCACCCCACTAGCGGGAAGGGAGACCCAGTACTTC.